Below, 12 T cell receptor beta chains from the same sample are listed, as sequenced in a study of T cell responses to AZD1222 COVID-19 vaccine. Profiled with immunoSEQ multiplex PCR; TCRdb holds only in-frame clones, not every one. The sample consists of 250,000 or so clones, approximately 95% of them appearing once. Source: peripheral blood, taken on day 0 of AZD1222 vaccination. These TCRs come from an adult in good health.

The chain couples TRBV5-6 to TRBJ2-7, with a weak D call TRBD1 (6 bases). In germline, CDR1 is SGHDT, CDR2 YYEEEE. The CDR3 extends over 15 amino acids. V lost 4 bases, J lost 0 bases, and 14 bases lay in between. CDR3 region: CASSGTGRSSYEQYF. CDR3 nucleotides: TGTGCCAGCAGCGGTACAGGGCGGAGCTCCTACGAGCAGTACTTC.

This chain links TRBV20-1 with TRBJ2-1; no clear D. Germline CDR1 and CDR2: DFQATT and SNEGSKA (reference sequence). The length of the CDR3 is 11 residues. The CDR3 DNA reads TGCAGCTCCGGAAGGTACAATGAGCAGTTCTTC. Protein: CSSGRYNEQFF.

The chain employs TRBV3-1 (or the pseudogene TRBV3-2) and TRBJ1-1; D remains ambiguous. The V end lost 0 bases, the J end lost 8 bases, and 13 bases lay between the germline ends. The CDR3 is 14 residues long. Germline V lookup: CDR1 LGHDT, CDR2 YNNKEL (reference sequence). In DNA form, the CDR3 reads TGTGCCAGCAGCCAAGACAGGTGGGTAGTAGAAGCTTTCTTT. Translating it yields CASSQDRWVVEAFF.

The chain carries TRBV6-1 and TRBJ2-7; no definite D call. The CDR3 contains 15 residues. Trimming cost V 3 bases and J 0 bases, with 12 bases left between them. Germline CDR1 is MNHNS and CDR2 is SASEGT. CDR3 amino acids: CASSEVGDSSYEQYF. The CDR3 region has the DNA TGTGCCAGCAGTGAGGTCGGAGACTCCTCCTACGAGCAGTACTTC.

V usage is TRBV5-1 and J usage is TRBJ1-1; no definite D call. The germline CDR1 and CDR2 sequences are SGHRS and YFSETQ. This CDR3 contains 16 residues. Trimming cost V 0 bases and J 1 base, with 13 bases left between them. CDR3 region: CASSLEAAGWNTEAFF. The CDR3, as DNA: TGCGCCAGCAGCTTGGAAGCGGCCGGGTGGAACACTGAAGCTTTCTTT.

The chain couples TRBV19 to TRBJ2-7; D is undetermined. Germline CDR1 and CDR2: LNHDA and SQIVND (reference sequence). The CDR3 covers 12 residues. Trimming cost V 4 bases and J 4 bases, with 8 bases left between them. The CDR3 DNA reads TGTGCCAGTAGTAAGAACGGTTACGAGCAGTACTTC. Residues: CASSKNGYEQYF.

This chain links TRBV28 with TRBJ1-1; D gene uncertain. The CDR3 covers 14 residues. Deletions cut 3 bases from V and 7 bases from J, with 15 bases between. CDR1 is MDHEN, CDR2 SYDVKM, per germline. As DNA, the CDR3 is TGTGCCAGCAGTTTTAGTCCCCTGACCGTTGAAGCTTTCTTT. It yields the protein CASSFSPLTVEAFF.

This chain joins TRBV30 and TRBJ1-1; no clear D. The CDR3 is made up of 14 amino acids. Germline CDR1 GTSNPN, CDR2 SVGIG (reference sequence). Trimming took off 2 bases at V and 4 bases at J, with 14 bases between the two ends. The CDR3 is CAWSKSRPGTEAFF. The CDR3 DNA follows: TGTGCCTGGAGTAAGTCTCGGCCCGGCACTGAAGCTTTCTTT. The complete variable domain, with remaining parts taken from reference TRBV30 and TRBJ1-1, reads SQTIHQWPATLVQPVGSPLSLECTVEGTSNPNLYWYRQAAGRGLQLLFYSVGIGQISSEVPQNLSASRPQDRQFILSSKKLLLSDSGFYLCAWSKSRPGTEAFFGQGTRLTVV.

This rearrangement joins TRBV28 to TRBJ2-7; 8 bases line up with TRBD2. Per germline, CDR1 MDHEN and CDR2 SYDVKM. The V segment lost 4 bases and the J segment 7 bases; nucleotides outside the gene matches: 9. This CDR3 is built from 14 residues. The CDR3 bases are TGTGCCAGCAGTTCTACCGGGACTAGAGGTGAGCAGTACTTC. Amino acids: CASSSTGTRGEQYF.

The chain recombines TRBV10-3 with TRBJ2-1; D gene ambiguous. CDR3 length: 13 amino acids. Trimming took off 8 bases at V and 0 bases at J, with 8 bases between the two ends. Germline CDR1 reads ENHRY; CDR2 reads SYGVKD. The CDR3 nucleotides are TGTGCCATCGCCTGGGGCTCCTACAATGAGCAGTTCTTC. Translating it yields CAIAWGSYNEQFF.

This clone appeared a single time. The chain links TRBV19 to TRBJ2-7; 11 bases fit TRBD2. The ends lost 7 bases at V and 2 bases at J; junction bases unmatched: 4. The germline CDR1 and CDR2 sequences are LNHDA and SQIVND (reference sequence). The CDR3 has 14 amino acids. The CDR3 here is CASTLAGGPYEQYF. In nucleotides, the CDR3 is TGTGCCAGTACCCTAGCGGGGGGTCCCTACGAGCAGTACTTC.

V usage is TRBV27 and J usage is TRBJ1-2; D call uncertain. The germline V gene has CDR1 MNHEY and CDR2 SMNVEV (reference sequence). The CDR3 has 14 residues. V was clipped by 4 bases and J by 4 bases, with 13 bases between them. CDR3: CASSSSRRIYGYTF. The CDR3 bases are TGTGCCAGCAGTTCGTCCCGGAGGATCTATGGCTACACCTTC.